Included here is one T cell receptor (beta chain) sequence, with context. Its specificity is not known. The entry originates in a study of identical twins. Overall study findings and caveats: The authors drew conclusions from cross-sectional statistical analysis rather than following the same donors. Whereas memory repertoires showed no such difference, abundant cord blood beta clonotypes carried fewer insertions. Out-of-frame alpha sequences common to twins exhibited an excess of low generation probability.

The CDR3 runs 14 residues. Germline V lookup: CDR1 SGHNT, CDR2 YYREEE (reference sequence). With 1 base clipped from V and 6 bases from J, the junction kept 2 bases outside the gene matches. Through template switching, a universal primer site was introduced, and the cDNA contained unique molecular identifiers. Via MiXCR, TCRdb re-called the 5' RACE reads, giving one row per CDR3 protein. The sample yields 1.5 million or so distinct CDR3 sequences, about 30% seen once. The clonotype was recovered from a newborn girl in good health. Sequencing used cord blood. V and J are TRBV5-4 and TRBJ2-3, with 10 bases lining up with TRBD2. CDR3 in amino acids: CASSLFSGRDTQYF. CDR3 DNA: TGTGCCAGCAGCTTGTTTAGCGGGAGGGATACGCAGTATTTT.